The following is a T cell receptor beta chain sequence with its context. This CDR3 spans 14 amino acids. Germline V gives CDR1 KGHSH, CDR2 LQKENI. Trimming removed 2 bases at V and 0 bases at J, with 6 bases between. This specimen belongs to a study of blood T cell repertoires in COVID-19. The wider study: Italy, Spain and the United States were the sources of the convalescent and acute COVID-19 samples.

The repertoire was sequenced with immunoSEQ multiplex PCR; TCRdb's copy has only in-frame clones and lacks some. The table records 150,000 to 200,000 clones, 80% to 85% of them present only once. V gene TRBV18 combines with J gene TRBJ2-3; D might be TRBD1 (5 bases). Sequencing input: peripheral blood. This receptor was obtained from a woman between 65 and 79 years old with COVID-19, enrolled during active disease. The chain's CDR3 is CASSPDSSTDTQYF. The DNA for the CDR3 is TGTGCCAGCTCACCAGACAGTAGCACAGATACGCAGTATTTT.